This record concerns one T cell receptor beta chain sequence. This clonotype was seen ten or more times. The target of this receptor is not known. No qualities accompany the bases; no much larger clone lies one base away. Trimming takes 0 bases from V and 8 bases from J, and the germline ends sit 10 bases apart. CDR1 is given as LGHNA and CDR2 as YSLEER, both from the germline V gene. From the cysteine up to the phenylalanine, the CDR3 has a length of 14 residues. This entry keeps only the CDR3 DNA: 42 bases, framed from base 1. The sample originates from a study of CD8 T cells in ankylosing spondylitis (dated by TCRdb to 2015 to 2018). Concerning the study at large: The study set out to find disease-linked TCR variants by profiling T cell receptor beta repertoires in ankylosing spondylitis patients and healthy donors. Peripheral blood samples were taken, and synovial fluid was additionally collected from ankylosing spondylitis patients. In total, the full study cohort was made up of about 110 healthy donors and about two dozen ankylosing spondylitis patients. The full study reports these points: A TCR beta motif of about eight highly homologous amino acid variants appeared characteristic of blood from ankylosing spondylitis patients. Some motif variants were previously reported in synovial fluid and blood of reactive arthritis patients, suggesting common disease-initiation mechanisms. The disease-linked clones showed a CD8+ phenotype and occurred at relatively low frequencies in peripheral blood. According to the report, matched synovial fluid samples from ankylosing spondylitis patients were significantly enriched for the disease-linked clones.

Sequencer: Illumina HiSeq 2500. Quantitative 5'-RACE with molecular barcodes was the method used to prepare the TCR beta libraries. Under the source paper's analysis protocol: To identify disease-linked TCR variants, a new computational method was used, one built on a probabilistic model of VDJ rearrangement. In-frame beta chains were kept once TCRdb had trimmed the public reads at Q25 with fastp and called clones with MiXCR. Each entry is one CDR3 protein sequence, shown with its most common DNA and genes. TCRdb's processing, not the authors', yielded these V and J calls. The sample records about 460,000 distinct CDR3 sequences, about 5.2% of which are singletons. Around 3.4% of the sample lies in the top ten.

The receptor was isolated from a male donor with ankylosing spondylitis. Here the chain combines TRBV4-3 and TRBJ1-4; the best D guess is TRBD1, with 5 bases matching. Sequenced input: blood, either unsorted or a sorted T cell fraction (not recorded which). The DNA reads as follows: TGCGCCAGCAGCCAAGATGGGCAGGGCGAAAAACTGTTTTTT. This translates into CASSQDGQGEKLFF.